This TCR beta chain was recorded in a study of shared clonotypes between healthy human individuals (dated by TCRdb to about 2020). A note on the overall study: A couple of women and three men aged 18 to 49 years were included in the cohort. For each donor, CD4 naive and CD4 memory were each run on three plates, CD8 naive on two plates, and CD8 memory on one plate. To estimate repertoire size and how much clonotypes are shared between individuals, the study performed deep sequencing of blood TCR repertoires from roughly five healthy adults. Libraries were prepared and TCR repertoires were sequenced by different laboratories using diverse techniques, in order to increase sequencing depth and limit assay-specific biases. Between about 0.85 and 10 billion PBMCs per donor were obtained by leukapheresis. Points the paper makes about the study in general: Sampling was restricted to blood, and TCR repertoires in tissue are likely to differ from TCR repertoires in blood. Pairwise subsampling indicated that sequencing depth was expected to affect the degree of clonotype sharing among donors. Compared with non-shared clonotypes, clonotypes shared by all four sorted-subset donors had higher generation probabilities. The small number of donors limited the genetic and exposure-history diversity represented. About 5% of naive CD4, roughly 3.5% of naive CD8, 2.3% of memory CD4, and around 0.42% of memory CD8 clonotypes were shared across a few donors. Estimated clonotype richness was generally larger for naive than for memory subsets. Even with the large sequencing depth, rarefaction of the sorted-subset datasets indicated that sequencing was incomplete.

To note about this clone: Its antigen has not been determined. No per-base quality is available; no much larger clone lies one base away.

V is trimmed back by 5 bases and J by 3 bases, and the junction contains 10 bases that no gene match accounts for. Based on the germline V gene, the CDR1 and CDR2 sequences are MDHEN and SYDVKM. The cysteine opens and the phenylalanine closes a CDR3 of 16 amino acids. Only the CDR3 DNA stays, 48 bases, in frame from base 1. Donors were healthy HIV-negative adults with no recently reported acute infections or vaccinations. Every donor was a Caucasian adult living in Nashville, Tennessee, USA. CD4+ T cells were enriched by magnetic negative selection; naive cells were then positively selected on CD45RA, and the negative fraction formed the memory subset. After blood collection by leukapheresis, PBMCs were isolated using Ficoll-Histopaque density gradient centrifugation and then cryopreserved in the vapor phase of liquid nitrogen. Purity and quantity of every magnetically sorted T cell population were checked by analytical flow cytometry. From each sorted fraction, genomic DNA was isolated and quantified by UV absorbance on a Nanodrop 2000c.

Using the deep immunoSEQ assay, TCR CDR3 regions were amplified from genomic DNA by multiplex PCR. Extracted genomic DNA from each cell subset was distributed evenly across all wells of several immunoSEQ 96-well plates, and each plate was treated as a replicate. Each replicate PCR for sorted subsets received around 0.2 ug genomic DNA, equal to roughly 33,000 T cell genomes. Purified libraries were quantified with a Qubit 3.0 fluorometer, sized on a Bioanalyzer 2100, and re-quantified with the KAPA Library Quantification kit. A separate single-read 150-cycle Illumina NextSeq 550 flow cell was used to sequence each immunoSEQ 96-well plate. Concerning the study's data processing: Because the immunoSEQ output held only junctional sequences and lacked quality scores, the filtering could not match the filtering applied to full-length reads. To assign V/J genes and CDR3, sequences were annotated using PyIR, a Python wrapper for IgBLAST v1.9, with IMGT germline references. Reads were removed for weak V/J assignments (E-value above 1e-6), missing CDR3, stop codons, out-of-frame junctions, or ambiguous translated residues. V3J clonotypes were defined as sequences sharing the same inferred V gene, J gene, and CDR3 amino acid sequence. To compute the percentage overlap between repertoires, the number of shared unique clonotypes was divided by the size of the smaller repertoire. Repertoire richness was assessed with RTK rarefaction, the Chao1 estimator, and Recon v2.1 estimates of unobserved clonotypes. OLGA was used to compute generation probabilities for all TCRbeta clonotypes that the gDNA method yielded from four donors. The immuneACCESS repertoire file appears here via TCRdb, limited to in-frame rearrangements. These files lack a portion of the clones; in checked studies, under half of the deficit traces to unresolved V genes, and the cause of the others is not known. From that table come the V and J calls and clone size; the DNA was used to work out D and trimming. This sample has roughly 500,000 clones in its table, and 90% to 96% of those were observed once. The top ten clonotypes cover about 0.064% of the sample.

The chain employs TRBV28 and TRBJ1-1; 9 bases in the junction line up with TRBD1. Sequencing used naive CD4+ T cells sorted from blood. Read against the paper, the sample's cell subset or site label means: CD45RA+ positively selected. The receptor was isolated from a woman in her thirties in good health. The nucleotides read TGTGCCAGCAGTATCCCGGGACAGGGCGGAGACACTGAAGCTTTCTTT. The translation is CASSIPGQGGDTEAFF.